What follows describes a single T cell receptor (beta chain). Its antigen is unknown. This specimen belongs to a study of shared clonotypes between healthy human individuals. Whole-study findings and limits: Roughly 5% of naive CD4 clonotypes were common to several donors. Estimated clonotype richness was generally higher in naive than memory subsets.

Germline CDR1 and CDR2: MDHEN and SYDVKM. The CDR3 covers 18 residues. The V end lost 4 bases, the J end lost 3 bases, and 22 bases lay between the germline ends. Generated by immunoSEQ multiplex PCR, the TCRdb table keeps only in-frame clones and is missing some. The profile shows about 610,000 clones, around 97% of them singletons. The chain has TRBV28 and TRBJ1-3; D may be TRBD1 (6 bases). This TCR derives from a woman under 40 in good health. The sample comprised naive CD4+ T cells sorted from blood. This sample's subset: CD45RA+ positively selected. CDR3 in DNA: TGTGCCAGCAGTTCCCTTCTCCCCGAACAGGGAAATGGAAACACCATATATTTT. Translated, it gives CASSSLLPEQGNGNTIYF.